These 5 T cell receptor beta chains were all obtained from the same sample, sequenced in a study of memory CD4+ T cells and cytomegalovirus serostatus. Single viable CD3+CD4+CD8-CD45RO+ cells were sorted as the memory CD4+ T cells. Assay: immunoSEQ multiplex PCR; the TCRdb copy retains only in-frame clones and omits some. The top ten hold about 0.9% of the sample, which has about 64,000 clones, roughly three quarters seen once. Material for sequencing was memory CD4+ T cells from blood. The receptor source for this set is an adult in good health and CMV-seronegative.

CDR3 residues: CASSPVSGANVLTF. In DNA form, the CDR3 reads TGTGCCAGCAGCCCAGTCTCTGGGGCCAACGTCCTGACTTTC. V gene TRBV7-3 combines with J gene TRBJ2-6; the D is unclear. CDR1 is SGHTA and CDR2 is FQGTGA in the germline V gene. The CDR3 covers 14 residues. The germline V and J ends were trimmed by 5 bases and 0 bases, with 5 bases remaining between them.

V usage is TRBV28 and J usage is TRBJ1-5, with D unclear. V shed 2 bases and J shed 5 bases, with 10 bases lying between them. This CDR3 region has 14 residues. Germline loops: CDR1 MDHEN, CDR2 SYDVKM. The chain's CDR3 is CASSLSGNYQPQHF. The CDR3 DNA sequence: TGTGCCAGCAGTTTAAGCGGTAATTATCAGCCCCAGCATTTT.

This clone was observed a handful of times. This chain uses TRBV7-9 with TRBJ1-1, with unresolved D. The CDR3 is 12 residues long. V was trimmed by 5 bases and J by 7 bases, leaving 11 bases between them. Germline loops: CDR1 SEHNR, CDR2 FQNEAQ (reference sequence). DNA for the CDR3: TGTGCCAGCAGCCTCCCGGGTAATGAAGCTTTCTTT. Encoded protein: CASSLPGNEAFF.

This clone was observed a single time. The CDR3 loop is CASSIQGGNEKLFF. CDR3 sequence (DNA): TGTGCCAGCAGCATACAGGGAGGTAATGAAAAACTGTTTTTT. V usage is TRBV6-5 and J usage is TRBJ1-4; a weak D match, TRBD1 (6 bases). The CDR3 contains 14 residues. Trimming took 6 bases from V and 4 from J, leaving 12 bases between them. Germline CDR1 reads MNHEY; CDR2 reads SVGAGI.

In this sample, this clone turned up once. The chain employs TRBV28 and TRBJ1-5; 7 nucleotides align to TRBD1. The CDR3 extends over 13 amino acids. Germline lookup yields CDR1 MDHEN and CDR2 SYDVKM. J lost 4 bases, V lost 6 bases, and 3 bases had no gene match. The DNA for the CDR3 is TGTGCCAGCAGGAGGGGGCGGAATCAGCCCCAGCATTTT. The encoded protein is CASRRGRNQPQHF. The full variable domain, completed using reference TRBV28 and TRBJ1-5, is DVKVTQSSRYLVKRTGEKVFLECVQDMDHENMFWYRQDPGLGLRLIYFSYDVKMKEKGDIPEGYSVSREKKERFSLILESASTNQTSMYLCASRRGRNQPQHFGDGTRLSIL.